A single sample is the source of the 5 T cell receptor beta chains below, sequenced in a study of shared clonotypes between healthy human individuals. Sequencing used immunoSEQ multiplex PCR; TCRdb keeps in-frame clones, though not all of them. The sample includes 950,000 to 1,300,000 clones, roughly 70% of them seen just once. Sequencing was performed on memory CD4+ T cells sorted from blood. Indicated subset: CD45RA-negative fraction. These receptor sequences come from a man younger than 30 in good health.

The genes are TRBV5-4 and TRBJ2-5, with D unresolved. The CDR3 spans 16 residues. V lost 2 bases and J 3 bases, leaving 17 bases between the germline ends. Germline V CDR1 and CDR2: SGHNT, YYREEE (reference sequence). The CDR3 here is CASSFGPAAGEETQYF. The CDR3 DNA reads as TGTGCCAGCAGCTTTGGACCAGCAGCCGGAGAAGAGACCCAGTACTTC.

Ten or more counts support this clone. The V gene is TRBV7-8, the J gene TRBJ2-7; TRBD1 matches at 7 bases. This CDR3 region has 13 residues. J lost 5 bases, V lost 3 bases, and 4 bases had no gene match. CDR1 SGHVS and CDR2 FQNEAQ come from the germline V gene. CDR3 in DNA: TGTGCCAGCAGCTTCGACAGGGTCCACGAGCAGTACTTC. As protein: CASSFDRVHEQYF. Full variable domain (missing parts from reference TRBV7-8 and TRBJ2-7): GAGVSQSPRYKVAKRGQDVALRCDPISGHVSLFWYQQALGQGPEFLTYFQNEAQLDKSGLPSDRFFAERPEGSVSTLKIQRTQQEDSAVYLCASSFDRVHEQYFGPGTRLTVT.

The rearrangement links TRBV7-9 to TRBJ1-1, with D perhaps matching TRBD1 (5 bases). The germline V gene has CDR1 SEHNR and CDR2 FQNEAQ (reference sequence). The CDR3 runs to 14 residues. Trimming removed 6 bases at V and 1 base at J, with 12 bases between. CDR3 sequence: CASRAGAANTEAFF. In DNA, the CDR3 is TGTGCCAGCAGGGCCGGGGCGGCGAACACTGAAGCTTTCTTT.

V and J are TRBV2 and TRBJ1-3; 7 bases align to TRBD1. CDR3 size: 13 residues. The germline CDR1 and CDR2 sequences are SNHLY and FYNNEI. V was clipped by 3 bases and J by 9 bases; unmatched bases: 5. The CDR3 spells CASSDGTASTIYF. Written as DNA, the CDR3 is TGTGCCAGCAGTGATGGGACAGCTAGCACCATATATTTT.

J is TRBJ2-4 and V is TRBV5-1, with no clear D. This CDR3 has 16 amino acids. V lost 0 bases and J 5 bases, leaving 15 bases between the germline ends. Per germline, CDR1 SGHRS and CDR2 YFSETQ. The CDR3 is CASSLAGSPTQNIQYF. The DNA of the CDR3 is TGCGCCAGCAGCTTGGCGGGCAGTCCCACCCAAAACATTCAGTACTTC.